Given below is one T cell receptor (beta chain) in context. The source of the sample is a study of T cells after somatic rescue of genetic block. The CDR3 has 13 residues. Between the trimmed V and J ends, which lost 3 bases and 4 bases, there was a span of 6 bases. Germline CDR1 MRHNA, CDR2 SNTAGT. The method was immunoSEQ multiplex PCR; TCRdb's version includes in-frame clones alone and lacks a portion of them. The table includes some 90,000 clones, around 89% detected once. The chain employs TRBV6-4 and TRBJ2-2; TRBD2 might be the D (5 bases). The receptor was derived from a woman aged 18-30 years. What was sequenced was peripheral blood mononuclear cells (PBMCs). CDR3 sequence: CASSESGTGELFF. The CDR3 coding sequence is TGTGCCAGCAGTGAAAGCGGCACCGGGGAGCTGTTTTTT.